This entry is about one TCR beta chain. Its specificity is unknown. The data stem from a study of cytomegalovirus exposure and HLA in healthy donors. Looking at the study overall: The 120 validation repertoires were produced on the same platform as the 670 or so repertoires of the first cohort. This was reported in a later analysis.

The study drew the donors from its approximately 120-subject validation cohort, separate from the approximately 700-subject first cohort. Findings and caveats of the study: Altogether, some 170 TCR beta chains were recorded as cytomegalovirus-associated. For cytomegalovirus status, the classifier reportedly gave diagnoses with high specificity and sensitivity.

Sequenced by immunoSEQ multiplex PCR; TCRdb stores in-frame clones only, minus some. Of about 110,000 clones detected, approximately 89% appear once; the ten largest clones hold under 2%. The source material was PBMCs. This clonotype originated in a woman between 18 and 29 years old in good health and CMV-seronegative.

The CDR3: CAGGQGNTGELFF. CDR3 in DNA: TGTGCCGGTGGACAGGGAAACACCGGGGAGCTGTTTTTT. The chain uses TRBV6-5 and TRBJ2-2; 8 bases match TRBD1. The CDR3 totals 13 residues. J lost 2 bases, V lost 11 bases, and 4 bases had no gene match. The germline CDR1 and CDR2 sequences are MNHEY and SVGAGI.